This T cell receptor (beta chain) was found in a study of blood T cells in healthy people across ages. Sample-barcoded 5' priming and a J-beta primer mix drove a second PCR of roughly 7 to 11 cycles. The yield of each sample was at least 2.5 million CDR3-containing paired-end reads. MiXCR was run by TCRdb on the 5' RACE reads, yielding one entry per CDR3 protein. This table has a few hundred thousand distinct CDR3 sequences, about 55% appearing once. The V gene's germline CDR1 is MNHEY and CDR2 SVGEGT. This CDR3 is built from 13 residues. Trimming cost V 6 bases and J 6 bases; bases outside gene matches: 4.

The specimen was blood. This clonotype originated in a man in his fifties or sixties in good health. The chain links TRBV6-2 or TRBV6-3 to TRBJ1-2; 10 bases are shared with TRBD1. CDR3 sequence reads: CASSWDRGDGYTF. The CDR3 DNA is TGTGCCAGCAGCTGGGACAGGGGCGATGGCTACACCTTC.